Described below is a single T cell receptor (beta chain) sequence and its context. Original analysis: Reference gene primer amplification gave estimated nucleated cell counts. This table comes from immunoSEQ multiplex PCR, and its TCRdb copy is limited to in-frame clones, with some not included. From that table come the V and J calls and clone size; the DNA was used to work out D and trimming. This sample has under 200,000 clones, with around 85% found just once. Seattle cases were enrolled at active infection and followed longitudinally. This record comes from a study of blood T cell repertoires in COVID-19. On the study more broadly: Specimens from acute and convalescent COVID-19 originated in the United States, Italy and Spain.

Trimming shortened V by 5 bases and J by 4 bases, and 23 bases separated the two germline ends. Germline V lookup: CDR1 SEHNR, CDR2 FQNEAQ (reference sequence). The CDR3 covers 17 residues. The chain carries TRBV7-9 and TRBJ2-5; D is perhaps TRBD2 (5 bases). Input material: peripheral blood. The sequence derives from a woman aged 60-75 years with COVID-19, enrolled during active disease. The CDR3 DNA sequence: TGTGCCAGCAGCCCCCTCCTAGCAGGAGTAATCGGAGAGACCCAGTACTTC. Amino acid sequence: CASSPLLAGVIGETQYF.